The entry below gives a single T cell receptor (beta chain) sequence along with its context. The record originates from a study of PD-L1 blockade in urothelial cancer. About the study: Typically, measured as a median, blood samples had approximately 130,000 T cells.

Time point: pretreatment peripheral blood. The number of samples from each patient was between 1 and 8, taken pretreatment and on-treatment. The templates were synthetic TCR analogs, and they were spiked into each PCR. Clones were sequenced by immunoSEQ multiplex PCR, and TCRdb holds only the in-frame ones, with some missing. This sample has 100,000 to 150,000 clones; 70% to 85% occur once, and the top ten carry roughly 2.9%. This CDR3 is built from 17 residues. J gave up 1 base and V 6 bases, and 9 bases lay outside the gene matches. Germline V gene lookup returns CDR1 LNHDA and CDR2 SQIVND (reference sequence).

Sequenced here: PBMCs, sampled around atezolizumab (anti-PD-L1) treatment. The J gene is TRBJ2-2, the V gene TRBV19; 9 bases are a match to TRBD1. The receptor's source is a man between 50 and 59 years old with urothelial cancer. This chain's CDR3 is CASRLKSGQGNTGELFF. CDR3 DNA sequence: TGTGCCAGTAGGCTAAAGTCGGGACAGGGGAACACCGGGGAGCTGTTTTTT.